The 3 T cell receptor beta chains presented below share a single source sample, sequenced in a study of Graves' ophthalmopathy and Graves' hyperthyroidism. The authors amplified TCR beta CDR3 regions from RNA transcripts. In the first round, RT-PCR was carried out with HTBI primers, and a multiplex PCR formed the second round. MiXCR was run by TCRdb on the multiplex PCR reads, yielding one entry per CDR3 protein. The sample consists of hundreds of thousands of distinct CDR3 sequences, roughly two fifths of them appearing once. Material for sequencing was peripheral blood. Receptors were obtained from an adult man with Graves' ophthalmopathy.

This clonotype was seen a few times. The J gene is TRBJ2-7, the V gene TRBV6-5; weak D call: TRBD1 (6 bases). This CDR3 spans 18 amino acids. CDR1 and CDR2 (germline): MNHEY, SVGAGI. The V and J ends lost 2 bases and 4 bases respectively, with 24 bases between them. In nucleotides, the CDR3 is TGTGCCAGCAGTTACCACTTCAGTACAGGGAGCAGGATATACGAGCAGTACTTC. Translated: CASSYHFSTGSRIYEQYF.

This clonotype was recorded once. This sequence joins TRBV2 and TRBJ2-6, with D perhaps being TRBD1 or TRBD2 (5 bases each). Trimming removed 5 bases at V and 1 base at J, with 18 bases between. Looked up from germline, CDR1 is SNHLY and CDR2 is FYNNEI. The length of the CDR3 is 18 residues. CDR3 coding DNA: TGTGCCAGCAGTTACGGGGCAGCCGGCAGATCTGGGGCCAACGTCCTGACTTTC. Residues: CASSYGAAGRSGANVLTF.

This clonotype occurred many times. The chain is built from TRBV10-3 and TRBJ2-2; D might be TRBD1 or TRBD2, each matching 5 bases. The V gene lost 8 bases and the J gene lost 1 base, with 11 bases spanning the gap. The CDR3 consists of 14 residues. Germline assignment: CDR1 ENHRY and CDR2 SYGVKD. The CDR3: CAISGTMNTGELFF. The CDR3 DNA is TGTGCCATCTCCGGGACCATGAACACCGGGGAGCTGTTTTTT.